What follows describes a single TCR beta chain. The antigen remains unidentified. These data are taken from a study of cytomegalovirus exposure and HLA in healthy donors. About the research overall: Out of 398 genotyped donors, about 84% belonged to the Caucasian-associated ancestry cluster.

Researchers ran the PCR with 60 Vbeta and 13 Jbeta primers. Here immunoSEQ multiplex PCR was the method, and the copy in TCRdb shows in-frame clones only, minus some. This repertoire includes 100,000 to 150,000 clones. Points from the study as a whole: Highest at DRB1 and lowest at HLA-C, TCR association rates differed among HLA loci in a later analysis. Specificity of three CMV-associated chains for CMV antigens was verified in vitro.

The TCR sequence derives from a man between 18 and 35 years old in good health and CMV-seronegative. Material for sequencing was PBMCs.

This chain's CDR3 is CASSGASQGARNQPQHF. CDR3 nucleotide sequence: TGTGCCAGCAGTGGAGCCTCACAGGGGGCCCGCAATCAGCCCCAGCATTTT. This chain links TRBV6-1 with TRBJ1-5; 9 nucleotides match TRBD1. Germline V gene data show CDR1 as MNHNS and CDR2 as SASEGT. This CDR3 spans 17 amino acids. V trimming: 4 bases; J trimming: 2 bases; junction bases outside the gene matches: 9.